This T cell receptor beta chain was identified in a study of blood T cells in healthy people across ages. Sample-barcoded 5' priming and a J-beta primer mix drove a second PCR of about 6 to 12 cycles. MiXCR was run by TCRdb on the 5' RACE reads, yielding one entry per CDR3 protein. The table has 1.5 million to 2 million distinct CDR3 sequences, 35% to 50% seen once; the top ten hold about 23%. After removal of 6 bases from V and 2 bases from J, the junction contained 6 bases not matched to a gene. Germline V lookup: CDR1 SNHLY, CDR2 FYNNEI. This CDR3 is built from 15 residues. Sequenced material: blood. The source is a human donor in good health. The rearrangement links TRBV2 to TRBJ2-5, with TRBD2 matching over 10 bases. The CDR3 DNA reads as TGTGCCAGCAGAAACCTAGCGGGGGTTCAAGAGACCCAGTACTTC. As protein: CASRNLAGVQETQYF.